The source of this T cell receptor beta chain is a study of radiation and T cells in renal cell carcinoma. Study in general: Nephrectomy followed 15 Gy stereotactic body radiation by 4 weeks.

The time point was: blood 2 weeks post-SBRT. Treatment meaning: 15 Gy SBRT to primary tumor, nephrectomy 4 weeks later. This renal cell carcinoma was of the clear cell type. This CDR3 has 14 residues. V shed 0 bases and J shed 2 bases, with 9 bases lying between them. Germline CDR1 reads SGHRS; CDR2 reads YFSETQ. Regarding the study as a whole: In blood, top tumor clones expanded by 2 weeks, shrinking by 4. Baseline intratumoral clonotype presence is unknown without pretreatment biopsies.

Sequencing was performed with immunoSEQ multiplex PCR; in TCRdb, only in-frame clones are kept and a portion is missing. This repertoire shows 120,000 or so clones, 81% found once; its top ten account for about 1.9%. On this clone: As yet, its antigen is unknown.

The V and J genes are TRBV5-1 and TRBJ2-7; a possible D gene is TRBD1 (5 bases). This receptor was identified in a woman aged 55-69 years with renal cell carcinoma. The sample in question was blood, obtained from a patient whose treatment included radiotherapy and nephrectomy. The CDR3 coding sequence is TGCGCCAGCAGCTTGGGGGGCAGAGCCTACGAGCAGTACTTC. Its translation is CASSLGGRAYEQYF.